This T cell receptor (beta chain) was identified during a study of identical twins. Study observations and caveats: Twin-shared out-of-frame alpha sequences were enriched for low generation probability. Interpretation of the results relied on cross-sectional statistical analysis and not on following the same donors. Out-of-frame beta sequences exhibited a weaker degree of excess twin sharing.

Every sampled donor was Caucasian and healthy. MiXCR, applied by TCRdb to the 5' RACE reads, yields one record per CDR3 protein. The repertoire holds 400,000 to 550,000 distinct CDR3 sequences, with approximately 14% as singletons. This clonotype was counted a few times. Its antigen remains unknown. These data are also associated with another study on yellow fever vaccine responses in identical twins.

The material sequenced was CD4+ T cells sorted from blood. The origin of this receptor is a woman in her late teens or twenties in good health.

DNA for the CDR3: TGTGCCAGCACCCGGGACCTGCCTTCCTACGAGCAGTACTTC. The encoded protein is CASTRDLPSYEQYF. The chain couples TRBV2 to TRBJ2-7; D may be TRBD1 or TRBD2 (5 bases each). The CDR3 loop spans 14 amino acids. V gave up 7 bases and J gave up 1 base, with 14 bases separating them. The germline V gene has CDR1 SNHLY and CDR2 FYNNEI.